This T cell receptor (beta chain) was profiled in a study of cytomegalovirus exposure and HLA in healthy donors. The study's findings and limits: There were reportedly fewer N-insertions in an Asian-associated ancestry cluster than the approximately 630-donor mean, in a later analysis. An analysis done earlier found most TCR beta V segments productive about 87% or about 30% of the time. A later analysis found most CMV-associated TCR beta chains apparently HLA-restricted.

13 Jbeta primers and 60 Vbeta primers were used for the PCR. Method: immunoSEQ multiplex PCR; TCRdb's copy keeps in-frame clones and lacks some. The data show approximately 120,000 clones, around 82% seen once. Worth noting for this clone: What it binds is not known.

This CDR3 has 14 amino acids. CDR1 and CDR2 (germline): MNHEY, SMNVEV (reference sequence). Unmatched junction bases numbered 2, after V lost 6 bases and J lost 4 bases. Sequenced: PBMCs. The chain uses TRBV27 and TRBJ2-1; 11 bases fit TRBD1. The TCR originated in a middle-aged woman in good health and CMV-seropositive. CDR3 protein: CASSWDRGYNEQFF. DNA of the CDR3: TGTGCCAGCAGCTGGGACAGGGGGTACAATGAGCAGTTCTTC.